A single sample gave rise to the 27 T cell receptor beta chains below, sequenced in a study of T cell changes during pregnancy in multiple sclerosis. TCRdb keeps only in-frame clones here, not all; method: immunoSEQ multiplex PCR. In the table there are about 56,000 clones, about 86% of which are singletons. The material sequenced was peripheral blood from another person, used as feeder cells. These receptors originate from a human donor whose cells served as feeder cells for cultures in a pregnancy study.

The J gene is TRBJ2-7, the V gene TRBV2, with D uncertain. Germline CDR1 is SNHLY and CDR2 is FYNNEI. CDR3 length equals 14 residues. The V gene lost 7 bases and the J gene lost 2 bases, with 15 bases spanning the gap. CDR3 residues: CASNLRTAPYEQYF. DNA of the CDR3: TGTGCCAGCAATCTTAGGACCGCACCCTACGAGCAGTACTTC.

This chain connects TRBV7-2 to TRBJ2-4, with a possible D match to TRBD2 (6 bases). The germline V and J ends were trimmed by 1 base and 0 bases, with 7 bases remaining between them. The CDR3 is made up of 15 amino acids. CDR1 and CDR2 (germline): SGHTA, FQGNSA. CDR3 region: CASSLGGVAKNIQYF. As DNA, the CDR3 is TGTGCCAGCAGCTTAGGCGGGGTAGCCAAAAACATTCAGTACTTC.

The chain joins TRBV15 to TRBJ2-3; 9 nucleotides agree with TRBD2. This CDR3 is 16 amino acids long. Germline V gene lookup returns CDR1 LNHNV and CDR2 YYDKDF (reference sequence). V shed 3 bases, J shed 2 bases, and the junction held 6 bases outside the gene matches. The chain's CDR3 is CATSSQAGGYTDTQYF. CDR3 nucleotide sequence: TGTGCCACCAGCAGTCAAGCGGGGGGTTACACAGATACGCAGTATTTT.

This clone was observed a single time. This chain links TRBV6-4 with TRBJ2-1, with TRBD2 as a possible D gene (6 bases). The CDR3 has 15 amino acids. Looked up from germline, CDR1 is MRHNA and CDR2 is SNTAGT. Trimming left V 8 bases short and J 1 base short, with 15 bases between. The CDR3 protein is CASRSEGGSYNEQFF. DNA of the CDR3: TGTGCCAGCCGCTCGGAGGGCGGGTCCTACAATGAGCAGTTCTTC.

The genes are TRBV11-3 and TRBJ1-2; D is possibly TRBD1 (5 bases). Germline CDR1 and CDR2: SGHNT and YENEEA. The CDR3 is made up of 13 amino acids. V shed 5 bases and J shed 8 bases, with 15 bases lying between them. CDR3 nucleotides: TGTGCCAGCAGCCCTAGAAGGGGAAGAGGCTACACCTTC. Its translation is CASSPRRGRGYTF.

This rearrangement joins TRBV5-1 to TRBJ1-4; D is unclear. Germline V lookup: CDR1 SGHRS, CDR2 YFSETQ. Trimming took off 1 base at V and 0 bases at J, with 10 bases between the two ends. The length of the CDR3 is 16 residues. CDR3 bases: TGCGCCAGCAGCTTGAATCAGGCCGCAACTAATGAAAAACTGTTTTTT. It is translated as CASSLNQAATNEKLFF.

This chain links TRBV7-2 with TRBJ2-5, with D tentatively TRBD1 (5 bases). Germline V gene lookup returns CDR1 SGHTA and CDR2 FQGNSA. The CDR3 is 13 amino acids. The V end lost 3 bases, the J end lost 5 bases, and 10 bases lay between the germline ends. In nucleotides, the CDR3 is TGTGCCAGCAGCTTGGGCAGGGTGGAGACCCAGTACTTC. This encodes CASSLGRVETQYF.

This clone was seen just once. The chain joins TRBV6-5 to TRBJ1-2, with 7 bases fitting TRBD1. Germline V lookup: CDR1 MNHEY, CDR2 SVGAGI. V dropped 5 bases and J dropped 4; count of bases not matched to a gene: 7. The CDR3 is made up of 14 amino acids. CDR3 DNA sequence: TGTGCCAGCAGTCCAGACAGGGCGGCCTATGGCTACACCTTC. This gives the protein CASSPDRAAYGYTF.

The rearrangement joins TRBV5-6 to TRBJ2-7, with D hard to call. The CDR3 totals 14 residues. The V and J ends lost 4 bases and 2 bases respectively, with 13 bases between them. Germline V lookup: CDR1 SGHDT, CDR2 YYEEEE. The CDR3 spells CASSLGLDPYEQYF. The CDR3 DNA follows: TGTGCCAGCAGCCTGGGCCTCGACCCCTACGAGCAGTACTTC.

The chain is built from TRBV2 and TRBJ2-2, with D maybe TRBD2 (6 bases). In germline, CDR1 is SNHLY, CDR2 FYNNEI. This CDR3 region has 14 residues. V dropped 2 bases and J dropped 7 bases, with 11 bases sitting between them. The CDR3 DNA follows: TGTGCCAGCAGTGAAATGCGGGGCTTCGGGGAGCTGTTTTTT. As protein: CASSEMRGFGELFF.

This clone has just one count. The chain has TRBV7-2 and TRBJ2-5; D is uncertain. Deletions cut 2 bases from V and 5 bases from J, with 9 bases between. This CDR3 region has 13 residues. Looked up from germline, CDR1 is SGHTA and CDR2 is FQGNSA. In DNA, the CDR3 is TGTGCCAGCAGCTTATCATCGCAGGAGACCCAGTACTTC. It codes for CASSLSSQETQYF.

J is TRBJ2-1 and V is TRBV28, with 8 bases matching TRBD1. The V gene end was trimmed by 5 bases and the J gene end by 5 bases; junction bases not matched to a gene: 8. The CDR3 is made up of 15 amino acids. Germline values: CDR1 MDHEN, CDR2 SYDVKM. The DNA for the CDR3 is TGTGCCAGCAGTCCCCCCGGGACAGGAGACAATGAGCAGTTCTTC. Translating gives CASSPPGTGDNEQFF.

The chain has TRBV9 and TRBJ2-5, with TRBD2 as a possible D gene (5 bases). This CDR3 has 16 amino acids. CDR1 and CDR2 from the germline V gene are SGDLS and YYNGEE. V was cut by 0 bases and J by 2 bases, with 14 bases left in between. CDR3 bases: TGTGCCAGCAGCGTAGCTGAGGGTATTGGGCAAGAGACCCAGTACTTC. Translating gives CASSVAEGIGQETQYF.

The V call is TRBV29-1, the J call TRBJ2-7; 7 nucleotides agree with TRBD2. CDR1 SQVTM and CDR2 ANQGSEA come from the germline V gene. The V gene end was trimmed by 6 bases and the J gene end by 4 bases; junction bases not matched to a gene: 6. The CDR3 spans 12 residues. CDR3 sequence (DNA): TGCAGCGTGACGGCCGGGGGGTACGAGCAGTACTTC. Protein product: CSVTAGGYEQYF.

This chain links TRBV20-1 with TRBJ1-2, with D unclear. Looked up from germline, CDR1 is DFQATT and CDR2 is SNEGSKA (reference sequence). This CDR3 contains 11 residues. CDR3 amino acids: CRATVNYGYTF. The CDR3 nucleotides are TGCAGAGCGACGGTTAACTATGGCTACACCTTC.

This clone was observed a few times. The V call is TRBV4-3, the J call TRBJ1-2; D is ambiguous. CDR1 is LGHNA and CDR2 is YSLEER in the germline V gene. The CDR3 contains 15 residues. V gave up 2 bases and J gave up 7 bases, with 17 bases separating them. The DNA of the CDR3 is TGCGCCAGCAGCCAACTATTAACCGAAAGAGCTGGCTACACCTTC. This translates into CASSQLLTERAGYTF.

The CDR3 DNA sequence: TGTGCCAGTAGGACACCGGGGCAGAACACTGAAGCTTTCTTT. Amino acid sequence: CASRTPGQNTEAFF. This chain links TRBV19 with TRBJ1-1, with D possibly TRBD1 on 5 matching bases. Trimming cost V 6 bases and J 1 base, with 12 bases left between them. The CDR3 runs 14 residues. Germline V CDR1 and CDR2: LNHDA, SQIVND (reference sequence). The full variable domain, completed using reference TRBV19 and TRBJ1-1, is DGGITQSPKYLFRKEGQNVTLSCEQNLNHDAMYWYRQDPGQGLRLIYYSQIVNDFQKGDIAEGYSVSREKKESFPLTVTSAQKNPTAFYLCASRTPGQNTEAFFGQGTRLTVV.

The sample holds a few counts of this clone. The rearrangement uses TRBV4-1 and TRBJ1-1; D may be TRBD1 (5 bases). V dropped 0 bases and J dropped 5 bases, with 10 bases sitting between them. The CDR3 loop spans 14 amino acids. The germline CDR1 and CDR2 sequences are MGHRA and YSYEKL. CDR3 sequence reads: CASSQEFQGTEAFF. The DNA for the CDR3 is TGCGCCAGCAGCCAAGAATTCCAGGGAACTGAAGCTTTCTTT.

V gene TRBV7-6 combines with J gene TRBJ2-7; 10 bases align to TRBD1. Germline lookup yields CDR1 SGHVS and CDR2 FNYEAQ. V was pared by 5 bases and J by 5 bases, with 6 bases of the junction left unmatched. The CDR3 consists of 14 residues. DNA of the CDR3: TGTGCCAGCAGCGCCGGGACAGGGGACCACGAGCAGTACTTC. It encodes CASSAGTGDHEQYF.

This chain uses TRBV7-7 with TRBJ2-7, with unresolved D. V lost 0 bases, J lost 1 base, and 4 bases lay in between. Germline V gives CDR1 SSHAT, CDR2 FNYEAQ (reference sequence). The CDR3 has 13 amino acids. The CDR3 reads CASSLAGSYEQYF. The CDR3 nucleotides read TGTGCCAGCAGCTTAGCGGGGTCCTACGAGCAGTACTTC.

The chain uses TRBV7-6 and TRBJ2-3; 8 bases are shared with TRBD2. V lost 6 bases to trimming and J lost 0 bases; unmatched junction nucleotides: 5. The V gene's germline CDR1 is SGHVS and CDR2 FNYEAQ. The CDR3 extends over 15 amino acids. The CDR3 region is CASRKLAVSTDTQYF. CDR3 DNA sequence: TGTGCCAGCAGAAAACTAGCGGTGAGCACAGATACGCAGTATTTT.

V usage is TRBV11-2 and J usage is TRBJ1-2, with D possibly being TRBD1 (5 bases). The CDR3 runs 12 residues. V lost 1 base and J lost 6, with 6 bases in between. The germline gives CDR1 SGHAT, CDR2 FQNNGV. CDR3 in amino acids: CASSLGGDGYTF. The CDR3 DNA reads TGTGCCAGCAGCTTAGGAGGGGATGGCTACACCTTC.

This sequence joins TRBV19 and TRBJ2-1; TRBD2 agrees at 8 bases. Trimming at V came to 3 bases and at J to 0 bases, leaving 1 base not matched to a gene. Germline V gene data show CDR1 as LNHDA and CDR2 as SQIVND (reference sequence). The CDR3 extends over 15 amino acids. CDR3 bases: TGTGCCAGTAGTATCAGCGGGAGCTCCTACAATGAGCAGTTCTTC. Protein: CASSISGSSYNEQFF.

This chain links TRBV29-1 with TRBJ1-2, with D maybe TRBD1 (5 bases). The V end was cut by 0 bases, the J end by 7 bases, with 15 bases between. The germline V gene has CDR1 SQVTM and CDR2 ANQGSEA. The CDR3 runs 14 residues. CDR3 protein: CSVEDRHRPPGYTF. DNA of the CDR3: TGCAGCGTTGAAGATCGTCACAGGCCCCCTGGCTACACCTTC.

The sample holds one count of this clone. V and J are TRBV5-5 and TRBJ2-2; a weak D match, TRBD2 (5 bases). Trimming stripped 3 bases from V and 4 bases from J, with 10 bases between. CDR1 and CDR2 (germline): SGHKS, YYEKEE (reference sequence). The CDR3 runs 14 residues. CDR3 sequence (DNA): TGTGCCAGCAGCTGGGCCGCGGGCACCGGGGAGCTGTTTTTT. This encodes CASSWAAGTGELFF. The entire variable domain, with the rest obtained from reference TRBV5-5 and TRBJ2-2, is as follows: DAGVTQSPTHLIKTRGQQVTLRCSPISGHKSVSWYQQVLGQGPQFIFQYYEKEERGRGNFPDRFSARQFPNYSSELNVNALLLGDSALYLCASSWAAGTGELFFGEGSRLTVL.

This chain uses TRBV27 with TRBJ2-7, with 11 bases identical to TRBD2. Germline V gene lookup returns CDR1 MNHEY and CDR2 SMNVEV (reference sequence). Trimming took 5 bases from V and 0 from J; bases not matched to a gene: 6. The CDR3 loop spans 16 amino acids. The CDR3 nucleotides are TGTGCCAGCAGTGGTGAACTAGCGGGAGACTCCTACGAGCAGTACTTC. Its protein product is CASSGELAGDSYEQYF.

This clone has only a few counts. CDR3 amino acids: CASSKGGHTNEQFF. The CDR3 nucleotides are TGTGCCAGCAGCAAAGGGGGACATACCAATGAGCAGTTCTTC. This chain joins TRBV6-4 and TRBJ2-1; maybe TRBD1 (6 bases). This CDR3 contains 14 residues. The germline V and J ends were trimmed by 6 bases and 6 bases, with 15 bases remaining between them. Germline V lookup: CDR1 MRHNA, CDR2 SNTAGT.